This T cell receptor (beta chain) was observed in a study of early T cells in non-severe SARS-CoV-2 infection. Notes on the study in general: VDJdb-based annotation leaned toward anti-spike CD8 responses and missed private and CD4 specificities.

TCRdb re-derived calls from the 5' RACE reads in MiXCR, one entry per CDR3 protein. The sample has around 70,000 distinct CDR3 sequences, under 13% seen once. With respect to this clonotype: Its matching antigen is unknown.

With 5 bases clipped from V and 6 bases from J, the junction kept 10 bases outside the gene matches. Germline V gene lookup returns CDR1 DFQATT and CDR2 SNEGSKA (reference sequence). CDR3 length: 13 residues. Sequences were obtained from whole blood. This sequence was found in an adult who was a healthcare worker with PCR-confirmed SARS-CoV-2 infection or an uninfected control (not recorded which). The chain combines TRBV20-1 with TRBJ2-7; 7 nucleotides line up with TRBD2. In nucleotides, the CDR3 is TGCAGTGCTTTACCTCTGCGGGGGAGCGAGCAGTACTTC. This gives the protein CSALPLRGSEQYF.